These T cell receptor beta chains were read from a single sample in a study of molecular identifiers for immune sequencing clone quantification. TCRdb called the PCR reads again in MiXCR, with one record for every CDR3 protein. The sample includes hundreds of thousands of distinct CDR3 sequences, about 25% of them seen just once. The sequencing input was naive CD8+ T cells from blood, with Jurkat cell RNA spiked in. These receptors were collected from a human donor in good health. Some libraries in this study had Jurkat cell RNA spiked in. Both conserved end residues are part of each CDR3. The order of the fields is V gene, clone size, J gene, D gene, CDR3 DNA, CDR3 protein. A D gene is named only where the DNA matches it firmly. Clone sizes are given selectively: once, few, many, or a class where the clone is expanded.

V: TRBV28
size: many
J: TRBJ2-5
D: TRBD1
DNA: TGTGCCAGCAGAAGGACAGGGGATGAGACCCAGTACTTC
CDR3: CASRRTGDETQYF

V: TRBV15
size: -
J: TRBJ2-5
D: TRBD2
DNA: TGTGCCACCAGCAGCGCTAGCGGGGGCAAACAAGAGACCCAGTACTTC
CDR3: CATSSASGGKQETQYF

V: TRBV7-9
size: few
J: TRBJ2-5
D: -
DNA: TGTGCCAGCAGCTCGGAGTTTTACCAAGAGACCCAGTACTTC
CDR3: CASSSEFYQETQYF

V: TRBV15
size: few
J: TRBJ1-4
D: -
DNA: TGTGCCACCAGCAGCTTCGGGGGGTCTAATGAAAAACTGTTTTTT
CDR3: CATSSFGGSNEKLFF

V: TRBV19
size: -
J: TRBJ1-1
D: -
DNA: TGTGCCAGTAGTATCCTTATTGGGGCTGAAGCTTTCTTT
CDR3: CASSILIGAEAFF

V: TRBV6-5
size: few
J: TRBJ1-4
D: TRBD1
DNA: TGTGCCAGCAGTCAACGGACAGGGGTACTATCTAATGAAAAACTGTTTTTT
CDR3: CASSQRTGVLSNEKLFF

V: TRBV7-9
size: -
J: TRBJ2-2
D: TRBD2
DNA: TGTGCCAGCAGCTCAACCAGACTAGCGGGGGGAACCGCGAACACCGGGGAGCTGTTTTTT
CDR3: CASSSTRLAGGTANTGELFF

V: TRBV6-5
size: -
J: TRBJ2-7
D: TRBD2
DNA: TGTGCCAGCAGTTGCCGTTGGACTAGCATAAACGAGCAGTACTTC
CDR3: CASSCRWTSINEQYF

V: TRBV6-6
size: -
J: TRBJ1-1
D: -
DNA: TGTGCCAGCAGTTACGACGTAGGGGTGGACGCTTTCTTT
CDR3: CASSYDVGVDAFF

V: TRBV29-1
size: -
J: TRBJ2-1
D: TRBD1
DNA: TGCAGCGTTTTACGGGACAGGGTCAATGAGCAGTTCTTC
CDR3: CSVLRDRVNEQFF

V: TRBV20-1
size: -
J: TRBJ2-7
D: TRBD2
DNA: TGCAGTGCTGATACCGGGGGGGCCTACGAGCAGTACTTC
CDR3: CSADTGGAYEQYF

V: TRBV7-6
size: -
J: TRBJ2-3
D: TRBD2
DNA: TGTGCCAGCAGCTTAGAAGCGGGGGTGCGCACAGCTACGCAGTATTTT
CDR3: CASSLEAGVRTATQYF

V: TRBV5-6
size: many
J: TRBJ2-3
D: TRBD2
DNA: TGTGCCAGCAGCCCCGGACTAGCGGGGGGCAACACAGATACGCAGTATTTT
CDR3: CASSPGLAGGNTDTQYF

V: TRBV7-9
size: many
J: TRBJ2-3
D: -
DNA: TGTGCCAGCAGCTCCCTGGTCAGGGCCACAGATACGCAGTATTTT
CDR3: CASSSLVRATDTQYF

V: TRBV4-3
size: -
J: TRBJ2-3
D: -
DNA: TGCGCCAGCAGCCAAGATAAGCAGGAAGCCTCGTTCAGCACAGATACGCAGTATTTT
CDR3: CASSQDKQEASFSTDTQYF

V: TRBV30
size: -
J: TRBJ2-1
D: -
DNA: TGTGGCTCCACGGACTACAATGAGCAGTTCTTC
CDR3: CGSTDYNEQFF

V: TRBV7-9
size: many
J: TRBJ2-7
D: -
DNA: TGTGCCAGCAGCCCATCCACTGGGGGTCCCCTGTACGAGCAGTACTTC
CDR3: CASSPSTGGPLYEQYF

V: TRBV27
size: -
J: TRBJ2-7
D: -
DNA: TGTGCCAGCAGTACCAATAGCGGCAGCTCCTACGAGCAGTACTTC
CDR3: CASSTNSGSSYEQYF

V: TRBV11-2
size: -
J: TRBJ2-1
D: -
DNA: TGTGCCAGCAGCTTATTTGAGGCGTCGTCCTACAATGAGCAGTTCTTC
CDR3: CASSLFEASSYNEQFF

V: TRBV20-1
size: many
J: TRBJ2-7
D: TRBD2
DNA: TGCAGTGCTAGAGTGGGACTAGCGGTCTACGAGCAGTACTTC
CDR3: CSARVGLAVYEQYF

V: TRBV30
size: few
J: TRBJ2-2
D: -
DNA: TGTGCCTGGAGGGGCAGGATAAACACCGGGGAGCTGTTTTTT
CDR3: CAWRGRINTGELFF

V: TRBV20-1
size: -
J: TRBJ2-7
D: -
DNA: TGCAGTGCTAGCCCCATTCTTTCCTACGAGCAGTACTTC
CDR3: CSASPILSYEQYF

V: TRBV6-2/TRBV6-3
size: -
J: TRBJ2-5
D: -
DNA: TGTGCCAGCCAACAAGGAAGGGCGGCAGGGGCGGATGAGACCCAGTACTTC
CDR3: CASQQGRAAGADETQYF

V: TRBV28
size: many
J: TRBJ2-7
D: -
DNA: TGTGCCAGCAGTGTCGGGCGGGAGCAGTACTTC
CDR3: CASSVGREQYF

V: TRBV6-5
size: few
J: TRBJ2-3
D: TRBD1
DNA: TGTGCCAGCAGTACATGGACAGGGGTAGCAGATACGCAGTATTTT
CDR3: CASSTWTGVADTQYF

V: TRBV24-1
size: many
J: TRBJ1-1
D: -
DNA: TGTGCCACCAGTGATTTGCAGAGGGGGAATCGTGGCACTGAAGCTTTCTTT
CDR3: CATSDLQRGNRGTEAFF

V: TRBV6-2/TRBV6-3
size: few
J: TRBJ1-1
D: TRBD1
DNA: TGTGCCAGCAGTTCTTACCTACAGGGGTACACTGAAGCTTTCTTT
CDR3: CASSSYLQGYTEAFF

V: TRBV20-1
size: -
J: TRBJ1-3
D: -
DNA: TGCAGTGCTCCCACCGCGGAGGGTGCCGGAAACACCATATATTTT
CDR3: CSAPTAEGAGNTIYF

V: TRBV7-9
size: few
J: TRBJ2-1
D: -
DNA: TGTGCCAGCAGCTTAGGCATTGGGGGTGTCAATGAGCAGTTCTTC
CDR3: CASSLGIGGVNEQFF

V: TRBV5-5
size: many
J: TRBJ2-1
D: -
DNA: TGTGCCAGCATCTGGGGCCTGGGGAATGAGCAGTTCTTC
CDR3: CASIWGLGNEQFF

V: TRBV20-1
size: -
J: TRBJ2-7
D: TRBD2
DNA: TGCAGTGCCCCGCCCTATGCGGGAGGGCCCTACGAGCAGTACTTC
CDR3: CSAPPYAGGPYEQYF